A single sample gave rise to the 29 T cell receptor beta chains below, sequenced in a study of tissue T cells after allogeneic stem cell transplantation. TCRdb keeps only in-frame clones here, not all; method: immunoSEQ multiplex PCR. In the table there are fewer than 6,000 clones, roughly 44% of which are singletons. The time point denotes: mouse harvest day 7 after allogeneic transplant. The graft held 10^6 splenic CD5+ T cells and 10^7 T-cell-depleted bone marrow cells. Specimen: skin. The origin of the receptors is a female BALB/c mouse given C57BL/6 T cells with graft-versus-host disease after an allogeneic hematopoietic cell transplant.

This clone is medium-sized by share. The gene names given are mouse names. The read halts 1 residue ahead of the CDR3 end, with the missing end drawn from the germline J gene. The V and J genes are TRBV16 and TRBJ2-1; D unresolved. The CDR3 consists of 13 residues. Germline assignment: CDR1 SGHSA and CDR2 FRNQAP. The V gene lost 2 bases and the J gene lost 3 bases, with 5 bases spanning the gap. The DNA read from the CDR3 is TGTGCAAGCAGCTTAAACACCTATGCTGAGCAGTTC. Protein sequence: CASSLNTYAEQF. The CDR3 as a whole reads CASSLNTYAEQFF.

About this clone itself: The genes and germline here are from mouse. The read halts 1 residue ahead of the CDR3 end, with the missing end drawn from the germline J gene. The gene calls are TRBV26 and TRBJ2-7; unclear D gene. Per the germline V gene, CDR1 is KGHPV and CDR2 is FQNQEV (reference sequence). V dropped 2 bases and J dropped 0 bases, with 8 bases sitting between them. CDR3 length: 14 amino acids. The CDR3 bases that were read are TGTGCCAGCAGTCTGGCACAGTTCTCCTATGAACAGTAC. Its translation: CASSLAQFSYEQY. The whole CDR3 protein reads CASSLAQFSYEQYF.

Only a few counts were recorded for this clone. Gene labels here are mouse ones. Coverage ceases 1 residue before the CDR3 finishes, and the germline J gene fills in the end. V usage is TRBV26 and J usage is TRBJ2-1, with TRBD2 matching 12 bases. This CDR3 contains 17 residues. V was clipped by 0 bases and J by 4 bases; unmatched bases: 4. CDR1 and CDR2 (germline): KGHPV, FQNQEV (reference sequence). Partial CDR3 DNA: TGTGCCAGCAGTCTGTCGGGACTGGGGGGATGGTATGCTGAGCAGTTC. Translation: CASSLSGLGGWYAEQF. The whole CDR3 protein reads CASSLSGLGGWYAEQFF.

A word on this clone: Mouse names are used for the genes. The CDR3 goes on 1 residue after the read ends, and that part is filled in from the germline J gene. The V and J genes are TRBV29 and TRBJ2-7; TRBD1 agrees at 10 bases. V lost 4 bases, J lost 9 bases, and 3 bases stayed unmatched. The CDR3 loop spans 12 amino acids. Germline V gives CDR1 MSHET, CDR2 SYDVDS. The part of the CDR3 DNA that was read is TGTGCTAGCAGTTGGGGACAGGGGACACAGTAC. This sequence encodes CASSWGQGTQY. The CDR3 as a whole reads CASSWGQGTQYF.

A remark on this clone: Germline and genes here are mouse. This CDR3 is CASSRGQSQNTLYF. The sequenced part of the CDR3 DNA is TGTGCCAGCAGCCGCGGACAAAGTCAAAACACCTTGTAC. The chain recombines TRBV26 with TRBJ2-4; D may be TRBD1 (5 bases). The CDR3 goes on 1 residue after the read ends, and that part is filled in from the germline J gene. The CDR3 has 14 amino acids. Germline V gene data show CDR1 as KGHPV and CDR2 as FQNQEV (reference sequence). V lost 6 bases and J 0 bases, leaving 10 bases between the germline ends.

This clone turned up a few times. Each gene name is a mouse one. From the germline J gene comes the end of the CDR3, since the read stops 1 residue before it. V and J are TRBV26 and TRBJ2-1; D might be TRBD1 (5 bases). Trimming removed 4 bases at V and 7 bases at J, with 8 bases between. This CDR3 region has 12 residues. Germline V gene lookup returns CDR1 KGHPV and CDR2 FQNQEV (reference sequence). The CDR3: CASSRQTAEQFF. The sequenced CDR3 bases are TGTGCCAGCAGTCGACAGACGGCTGAGCAGTTC.

On this clone: Gene names are the mouse ones. The read finishes 1 residue shy of the CDR3 end, and the germline J gene is used to complete it. The chain recombines TRBV23 with TRBJ2-5; whether TRBD2, the table's D call, matches the DNA was not checked. CDR1 is KGHTA, CDR2 FQNQQP, per germline. The CDR3 extends over 16 amino acids. CDR3 loop: CSSSVLGGINQDTQYF. The covered CDR3 bases are TGCTCCAGCAGCGTACTGGGGGGGATTAACCAAGACACCCAGTAC.

As for this clone: All gene names here are mouse names. The read ends 1 residue before the CDR3 terminus; that terminus is restored from the germline J gene. The chain has TRBV31 and TRBJ1-1; D is uncertain. Germline V gene lookup returns CDR1 GKSSPN and CDR2 SITVG. V lost 0 bases, J lost 1 base, and 0 bases lay in between. This CDR3 is 11 amino acids long. The sequenced CDR3 bases are TGTGCCTGGAGTCTAAACACAGAAGTCTTC. This encodes CAWSLNTEVF. The entire CDR3 reads CAWSLNTEVFF.

Turning to this clone: Genes here carry mouse names. The read ends 1 residue shy of where the CDR3 ends; the end is completed using the germline J gene. The chain recombines TRBV14 with TRBJ1-4, with D possibly TRBD1 on 6 matching bases. CDR1 is SGHDT, CDR2 FRDEAV, per germline. The CDR3 spans 14 residues. Trimming shortened V by 3 bases and J by 6 bases, and 12 bases separated the two germline ends. This CDR3 reads CASSYTGPHERLFF. The CDR3 DNA, read in part, is TGTGCCAGCAGTTATACAGGGCCCCACGAAAGATTATTT.

The count of this clone is one. Gene names are the mouse ones. With the read ending 1 residue before the CDR3 end, the germline J gene is used to fill in that end. The genes are TRBV26 and TRBJ1-1, with TRBD1 as a possible D gene (5 bases). Germline CDR1 reads KGHPV; CDR2 reads FQNQEV (reference sequence). This CDR3 has 13 amino acids. V dropped 5 bases and J dropped 0 bases, with 7 bases sitting between them. Partial CDR3 DNA: TGTGCCAGCAGTACGACAGCAAACACAGAAGTCTTC. Its protein product is CASSTTANTEVF. Given in full, the CDR3 is CASSTTANTEVFF.

Comment on this clone: Each gene name is a mouse one. The sequenced fragment ends 1 residue before the CDR3 boundary, so the rest is inferred from the germline J gene. The chain couples TRBV13-1 to TRBJ1-4; 10 nucleotides line up with TRBD1. Germline V gene lookup returns CDR1 NSHNY and CDR2 SYGAGN. CDR3 length equals 15 residues. Germline trimming cut 6 bases from V and 2 bases from J; bases unmatched to any gene: 4. CDR3 bases read: TGTGCCAGCAAACCGGGACAGGGGTCCAACGAAAGATTATTT. Its protein is CASKPGQGSNERLF. The whole CDR3 protein is CASKPGQGSNERLFF.

This clone counts as medium-sized. All gene names here are mouse names. The CDR3 extends 1 residue past the end of the read, so its final part is completed from the germline J gene. The chain links TRBV12-1 to TRBJ2-4, with D possibly matching TRBD2 (6 bases). The CDR3 is made up of 16 amino acids. Germline V gene data show CDR1 as SGHSN and CDR2 as HYEKVE. V shed 0 bases and J shed 0 bases, with 12 bases lying between them. The CDR3 sequence is CASSLVWGSSQNTLYF. The CDR3 bases that were read are TGTGCCAGCTCTCTCGTCTGGGGATCTAGTCAAAACACCTTGTAC.

As regards this clone: Gene names and germline match the mouse. Read sequence stops 1 residue before the CDR3 end, and the germline J gene provides the missing end. This chain joins TRBV26 and TRBJ1-1, with D perhaps matching TRBD1 (5 bases). The CDR3 consists of 12 residues. In germline, CDR1 is KGHPV, CDR2 FQNQEV (reference sequence). Deletions cut 0 bases from V and 10 bases from J, with 9 bases between. The CDR3 is CASSLSRGRVFF. The DNA read from the CDR3 is TGTGCCAGCAGTCTGTCGAGGGGAAGAGTCTTC.

A note on this clone: Gene and germline names: mouse. The read is 1 residue too short to cover the CDR3 end, so that end is filled in from the germline J gene. V usage is TRBV19 and J usage is TRBJ1-1; TRBD1 aligns across 9 bases. CDR3 length: 12 amino acids. V shed 4 bases, J shed 10 bases, and the junction held 5 bases outside the gene matches. Germline V gives CDR1 FNHDT, CDR2 SITEND (reference sequence). Here the CDR3 reads CASSPRTGVVFF. The covered CDR3 bases are TGTGCCAGCAGTCCCCGGACAGGGGTAGTCTTC.

Concerning this clone itself: Genes here carry mouse names. The read stops 1 residue short of the end of the CDR3; the missing end is completed from the germline J gene. The chain carries TRBV31 and TRBJ2-7, with D uncertain. The CDR3 spans 13 residues. Between the trimmed V and J ends, which lost 1 base and 3 bases, there was a span of 10 bases. Germline lookup yields CDR1 GKSSPN and CDR2 SITVG. The sequenced CDR3 bases are TGTGCCTGGAGTCCCCGGCGATTCTATGAACAGTAC. It encodes CAWSPRRFYEQY. The CDR3 as a whole reads CAWSPRRFYEQYF.

Concerning this clone: Gene names refer to mouse genes. Coverage ceases 1 residue before the CDR3 finishes, and the germline J gene fills in the end. The rearrangement uses TRBV3 and TRBJ2-1; 7 nucleotides align to TRBD2. V trimming: 1 base; J trimming: 6 bases; junction bases outside the gene matches: 6. This CDR3 has 15 residues. Germline V CDR1 and CDR2: SNHLY, FYNGKV (reference sequence). The part of the CDR3 DNA that was read is TGTGCCAGCAGCTTAGGGCCTGGGGGTTTTGCTGAGCAGTTC. Translated, it gives CASSLGPGGFAEQF. The entire CDR3 sequence reads CASSLGPGGFAEQFF.

With regard to this clone: Gene labels here are mouse ones. The observed sequence ends 1 residue before the CDR3 terminus, with the missing tail filled in from the germline J gene. The rearrangement joins TRBV1 to TRBJ2-5; 8 bases match TRBD2. The CDR3 covers 13 residues. J was trimmed by 5 bases and V by 9 bases; bases with no gene match: 7. The germline V gene encodes CDR1 NSQYPW and CDR2 LRSPGD (reference sequence). This CDR3 is CTCSSGGTDTQYF. The sequenced CDR3 bases are TGCACCTGTTCCTCTGGGGGGACAGACACCCAGTAC.

This clone has only a few counts. Mouse germline and gene names are used. With the read ending 1 residue before the CDR3 end, the germline J gene is used to fill in that end. J is TRBJ2-4 and V is TRBV26; unclear D gene. Trimming cost V 2 bases and J 0 bases, with 3 bases left between them. Germline CDR1 reads KGHPV; CDR2 reads FQNQEV (reference sequence). The CDR3 totals 13 residues. CDR3 in amino acids: CASSLRSQNTLYF. The sequenced CDR3 bases are TGTGCCAGCAGTCTGAGGAGTCAAAACACCTTGTAC.

Of note for this clone: Gene names follow the mouse nomenclature. The CDR3 goes on 1 residue after the read ends, and that part is filled in from the germline J gene. V and J are TRBV19 and TRBJ2-2; D call uncertain. With 3 bases removed from V and 4 bases from J, the gap between germline ends came to 13 bases. This CDR3 is built from 15 residues. In germline, CDR1 is FNHDT, CDR2 SITEND (reference sequence). Incomplete CDR3 DNA: TGTGCCAGCAGTAAACTGAGGGTTTTCACCGGGCAGCTCTAC. Protein sequence: CASSKLRVFTGQLY. The CDR3 reads in full as CASSKLRVFTGQLYF.

This clone showed up just a few times. Gene and germline names: mouse. The read halts 1 residue ahead of the CDR3 end, with the missing end drawn from the germline J gene. This chain uses TRBV3 with TRBJ2-7; perhaps TRBD2 as D (5 bases). V lost 1 base to trimming and J lost 0 bases, with 10 bases between them. Germline values: CDR1 SNHLY, CDR2 FYNGKV (reference sequence). The CDR3 runs to 15 residues. This chain's CDR3 is CASSLGVGSSYEQYF. The CDR3 DNA, read in part, is TGTGCCAGCAGCTTAGGGGTGGGGAGCTCCTATGAACAGTAC.

Within the sample, this clone is medium-sized. The gene symbols are mouse symbols. The CDR3 end lies 1 residue beyond the end of the read and is filled in from the germline J gene. The chain couples TRBV26 to TRBJ1-4, with a tentative D call TRBD1 (5 bases). Per germline, CDR1 KGHPV and CDR2 FQNQEV (reference sequence). Between the trimmed V and J ends, which lost 2 bases and 1 base, there was a span of 5 bases. This CDR3 spans 14 amino acids. The CDR3 spells CASSLGHSNERLFF. Partial CDR3 DNA: TGTGCCAGCAGTCTGGGACATTCCAACGAAAGATTATTT.

With respect to this clone: Genes here carry mouse names. The CDR3 end lies 1 residue beyond the end of the read and is filled in from the germline J gene. This chain uses TRBV26 with TRBJ2-1; 10 bases align to TRBD2. The CDR3 covers 15 residues. V gave up 6 bases and J gave up 0 bases; unmatched junction bases: 2. Germline assignment: CDR1 KGHPV and CDR2 FQNQEV (reference sequence). Incomplete CDR3 DNA: TGTGCCAGCAGGCACTGGGGGGGTAACTATGCTGAGCAGTTC. Its protein product is CASRHWGGNYAEQF. The entire CDR3 protein reads CASRHWGGNYAEQFF.

As for this clone: Genes and germline come from the mouse. The read terminates 1 residue ahead of where the CDR3 ends, so the germline J gene completes it. V usage is TRBV26 and J usage is TRBJ2-5; tentative D call: TRBD2 (5 bases). The germline V gene has CDR1 KGHPV and CDR2 FQNQEV (reference sequence). V lost 5 bases and J lost 1, with 7 bases in between. CDR3 length equals 13 residues. CDR3 region: CASSSLDQDTQYF. CDR3 DNA (partial): TGTGCCAGCAGTTCACTGGACCAAGACACCCAGTAC.

This clone was seen a handful of times. Any gene name here is a mouse gene name. Partial CDR3 DNA: TGTGCCAGCACCGACTGGGTCTCCTATGAACAGTAC. Its translation: CASTDWVSYEQY. The CDR3 in full is CASTDWVSYEQYF. The chain employs TRBV19 and TRBJ2-7, with 7 bases lining up with TRBD2. The read halts 1 residue ahead of the CDR3 end, with the missing end drawn from the germline J gene. The germline CDR1 and CDR2 sequences are FNHDT and SITEND (reference sequence). CDR3 size: 13 residues. Trimming at V came to 6 bases and at J to 0 bases, leaving 3 bases not matched to a gene.

This clone was observed a handful of times. Gene names are the mouse ones. The DNA ends 1 residue before the CDR3 does, and the rest of the CDR3 is filled in from the germline J gene. This chain joins TRBV13-3 and TRBJ2-7, with 12 bases fitting TRBD2. Germline V gene sequence: CDR1 NNHDY, CDR2 SYVADS. The CDR3 has 13 amino acids. Trimming took 5 bases from V and 7 from J; bases not matched to a gene: 4. CDR3 DNA, as far as it was read: TGTGCCAGCAGCCGACTGGGGGGGCGCGAACAGTAC. Amino acid sequence: CASSRLGGREQY. The full CDR3 sequence reads CASSRLGGREQYF.

This clone was seen a handful of times. Gene names refer to mouse genes. With the read ending 1 residue before the CDR3 end, the germline J gene is used to fill in that end. The rearrangement joins TRBV31 to TRBJ2-1, with a tentative D call TRBD2 (7 bases). The CDR3 has 16 amino acids. Germline V CDR1 and CDR2: GKSSPN, SITVG. Trimming removed 0 bases at V and 5 bases at J, with 17 bases between. The chain's CDR3 is CAWSLVGGRVDAEQFF. Partial CDR3 DNA: TGTGCCTGGAGTCTAGTAGGGGGGCGGGTGGATGCTGAGCAGTTC.

Of note for this clone: Here the gene names and germline are mouse. The CDR3 end is not reached by the read, which stops 1 residue before it; the germline J gene fills it in. The genes are TRBV5 and TRBJ2-3; TRBD2 matches 8 bases. The CDR3 sequence is 17 residues long. Trimming removed 1 base from V and 0 bases from J; junction bases left unmatched: 6. CDR1 and CDR2 from the germline V gene are LGHNA and YNLKQL (reference sequence). The CDR3 loop is CASSQADWGTSAETLYF. Incomplete CDR3 DNA: TGTGCCAGCAGCCAAGCAGACTGGGGAACTAGTGCAGAAACGCTGTAT.

Turning to this clone: Genes here carry mouse names. Sequencing ends 1 residue short of the CDR3 end; the germline J gene provides the rest. V and J are TRBV13-2 and TRBJ2-4; D is perhaps TRBD1 or TRBD2 (5 bases each). The CDR3 is 15 amino acids. V shed 6 bases and J shed 0 bases, with 14 bases lying between them. CDR1 and CDR2 (germline): NNHNN, SYGAGS (reference sequence). The covered CDR3 bases are TGTGCCAGCGCCCCGGGACCCTCTAGTCAAAACACCTTGTAC. Its protein product is CASAPGPSSQNTLY. The whole CDR3 region reads CASAPGPSSQNTLYF.

This clone has a handful of counts. The genes are named according to mouse. The missing CDR3 end, 1 residue past where the read stops, is filled in from the germline J gene. The chain uses TRBV23 and TRBJ1-5. Germline V lookup: CDR1 KGHTA, CDR2 FQNQQP. The CDR3 is 12 residues long. The CDR3 loop reads CSSSQSGRAPLF. CDR3 DNA (partial): TGCTCCAGCAGTCAATCGGGGAGGGCTCCGCTT. Using reference TRBV23 and TRBJ1-5 for the parts outside the CDR3, the full variable domain is DAAVTQKPRYLIKMKGQEAEMKCIPEKGHTAVFWYQQKQSKELKFLIYFQNQQPLDQIDMVKERFSAVCPSSSLCSLGIRTCEAEDSALYLCSSSQSGRAPLFGEGTRLSVL.